This record concerns one TCR beta chain sequence. What it binds is unknown. TCRdb keeps only in-frame clones here, not all; method: immunoSEQ multiplex PCR. The sample includes around 97,000 clones, about 90% of them seen just once. The data were obtained in a study of OX40 agonist ivuxolimab in advanced cancers. Study overall: Dose-escalation patients' cancers were hepatocellular carcinoma, melanoma, renal cell or head and neck cancer.

Study-wide points: Also present in some nonresponders was a low level of normalized T-cell clonal expansion.

Excluded were patients having autoimmune disease history or systemic immunosuppression. The V and J ends lost 0 bases and 5 bases, in that order; junction bases with no gene match: 3. This CDR3 is 14 amino acids long. Germline CDR1 and CDR2: SGHNT and YYREEE (reference sequence). The TCR sequence derives from an adult with an advanced solid tumor such as melanoma, head and neck, liver or kidney cancer. The chain is built from TRBV5-4 and TRBJ2-3; TRBD2 aligns across 7 bases. The sample was CD4+ or CD8+ T cells sorted from blood, taken in a trial of the OX40 agonist ivuxolimab. The DNA of the CDR3 is TGTGCCAGCAGCTTGGGTCGGGAGGTAGATACGCAGTATTTT. It translates to CASSLGREVDTQYF.